Below, one T cell receptor beta chain is given with its context. The data are from a study of blood T cell repertoires in COVID-19. Background on the study: Samples representing acute and convalescent COVID-19 were sourced from the United States, Italy and Spain. The analysed material was cDNA or gDNA that came from T cells, B-cell-depleted T cells, or PBMCs.

From germline, CDR1 is ENHRY and CDR2 SYGVKD. V lost 5 bases and J 2 bases, leaving 13 bases between the germline ends. The CDR3 covers 15 residues. Clones were read by immunoSEQ multiplex PCR, and TCRdb kept only the in-frame ones, dropping some. The sample lists 150,000 to 160,000 clones, about 73% occurring once. Source material: peripheral blood. This TCR derives from a man older than 75 with acute or convalescent COVID-19. The chain has TRBV10-3 and TRBJ1-5, with D tentatively TRBD1 (6 bases). The CDR3 region is CAISIRGDGNQPQHF. As DNA, the CDR3 is TGTGCCATCAGTATCAGGGGAGACGGCAATCAGCCCCAGCATTTT.